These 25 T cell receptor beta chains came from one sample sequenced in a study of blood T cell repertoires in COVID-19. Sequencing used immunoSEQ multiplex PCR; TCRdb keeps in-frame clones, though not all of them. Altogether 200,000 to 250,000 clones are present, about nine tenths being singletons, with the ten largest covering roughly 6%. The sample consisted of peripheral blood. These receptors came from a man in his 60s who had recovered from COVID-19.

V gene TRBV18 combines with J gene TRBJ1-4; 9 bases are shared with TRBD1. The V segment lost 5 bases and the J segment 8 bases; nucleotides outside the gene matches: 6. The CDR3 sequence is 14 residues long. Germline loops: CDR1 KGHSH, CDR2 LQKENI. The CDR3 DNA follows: TGTGCCAGCTCAGTGGGACAGGGTGGCGAAAAACTGTTTTTT. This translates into CASSVGQGGEKLFF.

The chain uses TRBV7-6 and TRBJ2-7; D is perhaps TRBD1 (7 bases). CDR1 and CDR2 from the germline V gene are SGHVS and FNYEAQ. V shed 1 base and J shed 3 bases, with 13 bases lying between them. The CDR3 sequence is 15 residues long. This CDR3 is CASSLVGQGGYEQYF. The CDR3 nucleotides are TGTGCCAGCAGCTTAGTCGGGCAGGGGGGCTACGAGCAGTACTTC. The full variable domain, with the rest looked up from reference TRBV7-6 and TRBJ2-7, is GAGVSQSPRYKVTKRGQDVALRCDPISGHVSLYWYRQALGQGPEFLTYFNYEAQQDKSGLPNDRFSAERPEGSISTLTIQRTEQRDSAMYRCASSLVGQGGYEQYFGPGTRLTVT.

The CDR3 region has the DNA TGTGCCAGCAGCGTAGAAGTGCAGGGTATGACTGGCTACACCTTC. Protein sequence: CASSVEVQGMTGYTF. The rearrangement uses TRBV9 and TRBJ1-2, with D possibly matching TRBD1 (5 bases). In germline, CDR1 is SGDLS, CDR2 YYNGEE. Between the trimmed V and J ends, which lost 0 bases and 7 bases, there was a span of 16 bases. This CDR3 is 15 amino acids long.

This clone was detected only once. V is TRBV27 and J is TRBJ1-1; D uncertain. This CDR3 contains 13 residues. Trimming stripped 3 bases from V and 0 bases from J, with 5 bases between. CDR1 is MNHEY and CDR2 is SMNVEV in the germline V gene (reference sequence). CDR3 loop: CASSFSVNTEAFF. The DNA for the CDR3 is TGTGCCAGCAGTTTTTCTGTGAACACTGAAGCTTTCTTT.

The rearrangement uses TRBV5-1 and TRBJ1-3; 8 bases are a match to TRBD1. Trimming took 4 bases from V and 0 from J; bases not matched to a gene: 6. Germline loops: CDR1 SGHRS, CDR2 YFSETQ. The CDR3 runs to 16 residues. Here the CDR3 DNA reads TGCGCCAGCAGCCGATCGGGGACAGGCTCTGGAAACACCATATATTTT. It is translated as CASSRSGTGSGNTIYF.

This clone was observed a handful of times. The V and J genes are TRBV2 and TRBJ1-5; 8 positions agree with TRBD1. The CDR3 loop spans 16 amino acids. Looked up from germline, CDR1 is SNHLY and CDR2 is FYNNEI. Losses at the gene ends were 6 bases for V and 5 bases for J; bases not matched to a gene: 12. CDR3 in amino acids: CASRVDRGKGDQPQHF. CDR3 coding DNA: TGTGCCAGCAGGGTCGACAGGGGTAAGGGGGATCAGCCCCAGCATTTT.

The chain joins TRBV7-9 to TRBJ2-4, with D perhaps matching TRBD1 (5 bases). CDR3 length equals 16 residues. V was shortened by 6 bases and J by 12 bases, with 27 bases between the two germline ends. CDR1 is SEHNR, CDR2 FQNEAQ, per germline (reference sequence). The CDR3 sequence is CASSQVTVLPEHRQYF. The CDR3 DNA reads TGTGCCAGCAGTCAAGTGACAGTGCTGCCGGAACATCGTCAGTACTTC.

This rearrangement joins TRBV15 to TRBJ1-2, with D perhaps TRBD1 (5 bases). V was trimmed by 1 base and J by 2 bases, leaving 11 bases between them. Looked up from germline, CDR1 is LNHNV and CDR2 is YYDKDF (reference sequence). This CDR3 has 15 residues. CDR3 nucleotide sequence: TGTGCCACCAGCAGAGTCCCAGGGCAGAACTATGGCTACACCTTC. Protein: CATSRVPGQNYGYTF.

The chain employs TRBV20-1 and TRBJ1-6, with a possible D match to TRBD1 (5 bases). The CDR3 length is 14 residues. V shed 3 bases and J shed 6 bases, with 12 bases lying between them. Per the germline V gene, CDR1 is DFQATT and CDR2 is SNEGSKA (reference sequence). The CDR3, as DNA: TGCAGTGCTAGTGACGGGGGAGGTAATTCACCCCTCCACTTT. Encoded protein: CSASDGGGNSPLHF.

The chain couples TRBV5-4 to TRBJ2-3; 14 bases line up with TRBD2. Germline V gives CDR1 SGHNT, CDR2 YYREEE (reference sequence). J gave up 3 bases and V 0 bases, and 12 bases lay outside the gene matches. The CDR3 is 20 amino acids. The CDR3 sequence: CASSLGTVRGLAGVTDTQYF. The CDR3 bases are TGTGCCAGCAGCTTGGGGACAGTCAGGGGACTAGCGGGAGTTACAGATACGCAGTATTTT.

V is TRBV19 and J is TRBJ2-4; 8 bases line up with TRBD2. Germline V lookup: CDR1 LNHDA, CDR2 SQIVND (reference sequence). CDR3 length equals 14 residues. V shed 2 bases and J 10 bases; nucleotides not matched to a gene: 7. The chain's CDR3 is CASSIMSGSHIQYF. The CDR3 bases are TGTGCCAGTAGTATAATGAGCGGGAGTCATATTCAGTACTTC. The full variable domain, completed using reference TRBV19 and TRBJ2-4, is DGGITQSPKYLFRKEGQNVTLSCEQNLNHDAMYWYRQDPGQGLRLIYYSQIVNDFQKGDIAEGYSVSREKKESFPLTVTSAQKNPTAFYLCASSIMSGSHIQYFGAGTRLSVL.

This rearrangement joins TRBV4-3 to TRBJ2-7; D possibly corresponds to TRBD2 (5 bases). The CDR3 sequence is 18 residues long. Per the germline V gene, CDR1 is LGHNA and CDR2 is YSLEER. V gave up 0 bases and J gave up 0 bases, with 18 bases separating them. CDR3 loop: CASSQDKIEGPNSYEQYF. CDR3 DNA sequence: TGCGCCAGCAGCCAAGATAAAATCGAGGGTCCAAACTCCTACGAGCAGTACTTC.

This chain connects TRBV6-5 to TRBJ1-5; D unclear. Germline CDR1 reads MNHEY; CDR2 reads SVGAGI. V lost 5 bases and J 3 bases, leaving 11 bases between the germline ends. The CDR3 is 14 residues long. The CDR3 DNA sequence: TGTGCCAGCAGTCCGACTGCCTCCAATCAGCCCCAGCATTTT. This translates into CASSPTASNQPQHF.

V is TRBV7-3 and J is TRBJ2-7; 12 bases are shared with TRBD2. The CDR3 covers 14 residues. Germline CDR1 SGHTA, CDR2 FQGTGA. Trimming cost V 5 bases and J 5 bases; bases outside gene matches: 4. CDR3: CASSPLAGGHEQYF. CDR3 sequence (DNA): TGTGCCAGCAGCCCACTAGCGGGAGGCCACGAGCAGTACTTC.

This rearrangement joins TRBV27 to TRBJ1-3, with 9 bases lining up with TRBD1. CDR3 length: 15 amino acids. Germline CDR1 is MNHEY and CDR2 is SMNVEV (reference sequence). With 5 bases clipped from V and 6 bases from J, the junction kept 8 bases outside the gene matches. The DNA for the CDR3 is TGTGCCAGCAGTGACGGGACAGGGTCGAAAAACACCATATATTTT. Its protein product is CASSDGTGSKNTIYF.

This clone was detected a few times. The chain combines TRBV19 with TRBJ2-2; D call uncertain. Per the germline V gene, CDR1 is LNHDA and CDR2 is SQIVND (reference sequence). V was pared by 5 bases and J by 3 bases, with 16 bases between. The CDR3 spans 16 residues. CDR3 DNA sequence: TGTGCCAGTAGTCTTACTGTAAATCGGGACACCGGGGAGCTGTTTTTT. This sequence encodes CASSLTVNRDTGELFF.

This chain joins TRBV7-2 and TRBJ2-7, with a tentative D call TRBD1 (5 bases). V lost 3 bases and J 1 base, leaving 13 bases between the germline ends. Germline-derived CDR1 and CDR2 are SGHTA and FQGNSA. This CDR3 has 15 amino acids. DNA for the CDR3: TGTGCCAGCAGCTTTGACAGACTTCCGTCCTACGAGCAGTACTTC. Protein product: CASSFDRLPSYEQYF.

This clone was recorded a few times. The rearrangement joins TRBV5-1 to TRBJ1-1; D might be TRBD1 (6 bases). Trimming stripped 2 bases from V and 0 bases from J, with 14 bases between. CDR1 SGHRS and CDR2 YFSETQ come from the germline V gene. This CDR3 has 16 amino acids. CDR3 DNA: TGCGCCAGCAGCTTAGGGGGTATCACCGTGAACACTGAAGCTTTCTTT. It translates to CASSLGGITVNTEAFF.

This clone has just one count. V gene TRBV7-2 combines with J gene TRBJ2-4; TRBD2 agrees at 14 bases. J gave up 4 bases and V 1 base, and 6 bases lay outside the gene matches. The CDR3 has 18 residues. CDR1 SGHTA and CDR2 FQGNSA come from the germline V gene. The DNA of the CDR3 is TGTGCCAGCAGCTTAGAGGGGACTAGCGGGAGTCGGAAAAACATTCAGTACTTC. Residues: CASSLEGTSGSRKNIQYF.

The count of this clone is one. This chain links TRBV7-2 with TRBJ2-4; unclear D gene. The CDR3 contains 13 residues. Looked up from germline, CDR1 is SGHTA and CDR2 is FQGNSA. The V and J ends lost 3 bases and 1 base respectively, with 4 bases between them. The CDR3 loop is CASSFQAKNIQYF. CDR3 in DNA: TGTGCCAGCAGCTTTCAGGCCAAAAACATTCAGTACTTC.

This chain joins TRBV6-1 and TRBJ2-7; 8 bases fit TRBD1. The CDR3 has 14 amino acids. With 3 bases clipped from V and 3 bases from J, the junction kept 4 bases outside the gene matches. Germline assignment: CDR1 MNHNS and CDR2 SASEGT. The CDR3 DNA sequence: TGTGCCAGCAGTGAGGGCAGGGGGCACTACGAGCAGTACTTC. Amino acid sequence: CASSEGRGHYEQYF.

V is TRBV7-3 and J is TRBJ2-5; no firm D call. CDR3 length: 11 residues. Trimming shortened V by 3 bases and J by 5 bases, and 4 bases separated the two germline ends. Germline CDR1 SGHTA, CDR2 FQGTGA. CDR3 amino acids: CASSFGETQYF. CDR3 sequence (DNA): TGTGCCAGCAGCTTTGGCGAGACCCAGTACTTC. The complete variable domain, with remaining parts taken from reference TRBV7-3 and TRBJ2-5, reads GAGVSQTPSNKVTEKGKYVELRCDPISGHTALYWYRQSLGQGPEFLIYFQGTGAADDSGLPNDRFFAVRPEGSVSTLKIQRTERGDSAVYLCASSFGETQYFGPGTRLLVL.

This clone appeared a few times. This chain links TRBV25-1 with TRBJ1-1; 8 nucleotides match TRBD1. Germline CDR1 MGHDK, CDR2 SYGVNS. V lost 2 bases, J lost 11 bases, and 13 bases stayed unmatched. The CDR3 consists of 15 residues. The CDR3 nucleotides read TGTGCCAGCAGTGAACGGACAGGGTCGAACCATCGTGCTTTCTTT. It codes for CASSERTGSNHRAFF.

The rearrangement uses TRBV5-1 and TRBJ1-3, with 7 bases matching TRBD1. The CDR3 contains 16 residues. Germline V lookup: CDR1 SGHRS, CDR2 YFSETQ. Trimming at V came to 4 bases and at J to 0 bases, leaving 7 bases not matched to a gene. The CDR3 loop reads CASSVMAGGSGNTIYF. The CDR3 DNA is TGCGCCAGCAGCGTAATGGCAGGGGGCTCTGGAAACACCATATATTTT.

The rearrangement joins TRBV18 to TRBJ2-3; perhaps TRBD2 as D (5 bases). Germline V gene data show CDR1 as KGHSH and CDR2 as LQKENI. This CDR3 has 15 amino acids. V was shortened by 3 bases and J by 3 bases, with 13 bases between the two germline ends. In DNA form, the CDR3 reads TGTGCCAGCTCACCCGGGGTCGGAAGGACAGATACGCAGTATTTT. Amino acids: CASSPGVGRTDTQYF.